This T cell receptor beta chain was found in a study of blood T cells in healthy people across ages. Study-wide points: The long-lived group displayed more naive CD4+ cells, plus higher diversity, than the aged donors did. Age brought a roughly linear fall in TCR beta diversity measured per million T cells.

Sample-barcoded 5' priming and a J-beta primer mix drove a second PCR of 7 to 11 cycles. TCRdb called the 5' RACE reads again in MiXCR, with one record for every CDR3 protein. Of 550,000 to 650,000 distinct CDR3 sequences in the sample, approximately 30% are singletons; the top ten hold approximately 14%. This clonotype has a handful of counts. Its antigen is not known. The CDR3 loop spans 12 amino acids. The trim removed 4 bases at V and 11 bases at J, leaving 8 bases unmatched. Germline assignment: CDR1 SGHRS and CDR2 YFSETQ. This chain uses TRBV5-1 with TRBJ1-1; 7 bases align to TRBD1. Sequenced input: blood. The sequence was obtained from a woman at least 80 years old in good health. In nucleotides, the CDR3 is TGCGCCAGCAGCCCATCACAGGGGTTCGCTTTCTTT. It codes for CASSPSQGFAFF.